This is a list of T cell receptor beta chains from one sample in a study of beta chain features in type 1 diabetes. Profiled with immunoSEQ multiplex PCR; TCRdb holds only in-frame clones, not every one. The sample holds roughly 700,000 clones, around 15% seen once. Sample: naive CD4+ T cells from blood. These receptors were taken from a man younger than 30 with type 1 diabetes. The CDR3 runs from the conserved cysteine through the conserved F or W. D genes are given only for firm matches. The size field is filled for only some rows; it gives once, few, many or a size class.

length,size,J,D,V,DNA,CDR3
16,few,TRBJ2-7,.,TRBV23-1,TGCGCCAGCAGTCATCCCTCGAAGCTTTGCCCCTACGAGCAGTACTTC,CASSHPSKLCPYEQYF
16,few,TRBJ2-1,TRBD2,TRBV2,TGTGCCAGCGTCGGGACTAGCGGGGGGTCTTACAATGAGCAGTTCTTC,CASVGTSGGSYNEQFF
13,few,TRBJ1-2,TRBD1,TRBV29-1,TGCAGCGTTGAACCCGGACAGGGGTATGGCTACACCTTC,CSVEPGQGYGYTF
14,.,TRBJ2-5,TRBD2,TRBV7-9,TGTGCCAGCAGCTCCCCGGGGGGACAAGAGACCCAGTACTTC,CASSSPGGQETQYF
16,.,TRBJ2-3,TRBD1,TRBV13,TGTGCCAGCAGCTTAGGTGGGACAGGGGGACCAGATACGCAGTATTTT,CASSLGGTGGPDTQYF
15,few,TRBJ2-6,.,TRBV2,TGTGCCAGCAGTGGCAGATCCGCTGGGGCCAACGTCCTGACTTTC,CASSGRSAGANVLTF
15,.,TRBJ1-4,TRBD1,TRBV28,TGTGCCAGCAGTTTGGTGGACAGGGATGATGAAAAACTGTTTTTT,CASSLVDRDDEKLFF
16,few,TRBJ2-5,TRBD1,TRBV9,TGTGCCAGCAGCGTAGGGAGAGGGACAGTCCAAGAGACCCAGTACTTC,CASSVGRGTVQETQYF
17,.,TRBJ2-6,.,TRBV29-1,TGCAGCGTTGAAGATCCGGACCTGAGCTCTGGGGCCAACGTCCTGACTTTC,CSVEDPDLSSGANVLTF
11,few,TRBJ2-7,.,TRBV6-5,TGTGCCAGCAGTTCCGCCTACGAGCAGTACTTC,CASSSAYEQYF
13,few,TRBJ2-7,.,TRBV5-4,TGTGCCAGCAGCTCAGACCGCTTGGGAGAGCAGTACTTC,CASSSDRLGEQYF
14,few,TRBJ2-2,.,TRBV2,TGTGCCAGCAGTGAAGGGGGATACACCGGGGAGCTGTTTTTT,CASSEGGYTGELFF
13,few,TRBJ1-3,.,TRBV30,TGTGCCTGGGCGTCGGGCTCTGGAAACACCATATATTTT,CAWASGSGNTIYF
14,.,TRBJ2-5,TRBD1,TRBV6-1,TGTGCCAGCAGTTTGCGGACAGGGCCAGAGACCCAGTACTTC,CASSLRTGPETQYF
14,.,TRBJ1-2,.,TRBV11-1,TGTGCCAGCAGCCAAGGGGCAGAGAACTATGGCTACACCTTC,CASSQGAENYGYTF
18,.,TRBJ1-2,.,TRBV30,TGTGCCTGGACCACCGCTCCAGGCCTTGACAGTTTTCTCTATGGCTACACCTTC,CAWTTAPGLDSFLYGYTF
15,few,TRBJ2-7,.,TRBV6-5,TGTGCCAGCAGCCCCCGCGGGCGAGGGGACTACGAGCAGTACTTC,CASSPRGRGDYEQYF
16,.,TRBJ1-1,.,TRBV6-1,TGTGCCAGCAGTGAACAAAGTTTTTTAACGAACACTGAAGCTTTCTTT,CASSEQSFLTNTEAFF
16,.,TRBJ1-5,.,TRBV19,TGTGCCAGTACCGTACCGGGACATCGGTCGGTTAAGCCCCAGCATTTT,CASTVPGHRSVKPQHF
15,.,TRBJ2-2,.,TRBV30,TGTGCCTGGACTGCGGGGAAACCGAACACCGGGGAGCTGTTTTTT,CAWTAGKPNTGELFF
14,.,TRBJ1-6,.,TRBV6-6,TGTGCCAGCAGTTACTCGCCGGGGGAGGCACCCCTCCACTTT,CASSYSPGEAPLHF
14,.,TRBJ1-5,TRBD1,TRBV28,TGTGCCAGCAGTTTAGGGACAGGGAATCAGCCCCAGCATTTT,CASSLGTGNQPQHF
16,few,TRBJ1-1,.,TRBV7-2,TGTGCCAGCAGGGGGAACAGGGCTTCGACGAACACTGAAGCTTTCTTT,CASRGNRASTNTEAFF
14,.,TRBJ2-3,.,TRBV30,TGTGCCTGGAGTGTAGCGGGTGGTACAGATACGCAGTATTTT,CAWSVAGGTDTQYF
11,few,TRBJ2-7,.,TRBV2,TGTGCCAGCGGACGCGGGACAGTCCTGTACTTC,CASGRGTVLYF
13,few,TRBJ2-3,.,TRBV9,TGTGCCAGCAGCGGGATTGGGACAGATACGCAGTATTTT,CASSGIGTDTQYF
13,.,TRBJ1-1,.,TRBV4-1,TGCGCCAGCAGCCGGTATGGGGACACTGAAGCTTTCTTT,CASSRYGDTEAFF
14,.,TRBJ2-2,.,TRBV30,TGTGCCTGGACAGGCGGCAGTAACACCGGGGAGCTGTTTTTT,CAWTGGSNTGELFF
16,few,TRBJ2-3,.,TRBV6-6,TGTGCCAGCGCCCCCCGGGACTTTAGCCCCACAGTCGCGCAGTATTTT,CASAPRDFSPTVAQYF
15,few,TRBJ2-3,.,TRBV18,TGTGCCAGCTCCGGTGGGGGCCCTAGCACAGATACGCAGTATTTT,CASSGGGPSTDTQYF
14,few,TRBJ2-2,.,TRBV28,TGTGCCAGCAGTTTGCCAGGGTACCCCGGGGAGCTGTTTTTT,CASSLPGYPGELFF
14,.,TRBJ2-1,TRBD1,TRBV5-1,TGCGCCAGCGCCCCGGGACAGGGGATCAATGAGCAGTTCTTC,CASAPGQGINEQFF
16,.,TRBJ2-7,.,TRBV5-4,TGTGCCAGCAGCCGTTCTGGTACAGGGCAATTCTACGAGCAGTACTTC,CASSRSGTGQFYEQYF
12,few,TRBJ1-2,.,TRBV30,TGTGCCTGGAGGCCCGTGGGCTATGGCTACACCTTC,CAWRPVGYGYTF
12,few,TRBJ1-1,.,TRBV30,TGTGCCAGAAGCCGCACCGGGACTGAAGCTTTCTTT,CARSRTGTEAFF
13,few,TRBJ1-2,.,TRBV18,TGTGCCAGCTCACCAGCTGACGTCTATGGCTACACCTTC,CASSPADVYGYTF
15,.,TRBJ1-5,TRBD1,TRBV10-3,TGTGCCATCAGTACAGGGACAGGGGGTGGGCAGCCCCAGCATTTT,CAISTGTGGGQPQHF
14,.,TRBJ1-2,.,TRBV18,TGTGCCAGCTCACCTCCCACAGGGAACTATGGCTACACCTTC,CASSPPTGNYGYTF
12,few,TRBJ2-7,.,TRBV28,TGTGCCAGCAGTTTACAGATGGACGAGCAGTACTTC,CASSLQMDEQYF
16,.,TRBJ1-6,.,TRBV5-1,TGCGCCAGCAGCTTGGATATGTGGTCTAGAGCGGGCAAGTTGATTTTT,CASSLDMWSRAGKLIF
12,few,TRBJ1-1,.,TRBV6-1,TGTGCCAGCACCCTTGGGTCCACTGAAGCTTTCTTT,CASTLGSTEAFF